The subject of this entry is one T cell receptor (beta chain). This sample is part of a study of cytomegalovirus exposure and HLA in healthy donors. Only in-frame clones appear in the TCRdb table, and some are missing; sequencing was by immunoSEQ multiplex PCR. The profile covers 160,000 or so clones, with around 81% appearing a single time and 2% to 2.5% taken by the ten largest. The germline V gene encodes CDR1 WSHSY and CDR2 SAAADI. J was trimmed by 8 bases and V by 3 bases; bases with no gene match: 7. The CDR3 contains 15 residues. The sequence was collected from a man aged 30 to 39 in good health and CMV-seropositive. The sequenced sample was PBMCs. This chain uses TRBV10-2 with TRBJ2-1; 10 nucleotides agree with TRBD2. The CDR3 region is CASSEPSGGVHEQFF. CDR3 nucleotide sequence: TGCGCCAGCAGTGAACCCAGCGGGGGGGTCCATGAGCAGTTCTTC.